These 8 T cell receptor beta chains share one sample of origin, sequenced in a study of cytomegalovirus exposure and HLA in healthy donors. PCR primers comprised 60 Vbeta and 13 Jbeta primers. Sequenced by immunoSEQ multiplex PCR; TCRdb stores in-frame clones only, minus some. Of about 130,000 clones listed, around 80% are singletons. Specimen: PBMCs. These receptors came from a middle-aged man in good health and CMV-seropositive.

This clone occurred a few times. The rearrangement uses TRBV16 and TRBJ1-3; no clear D. Germline assignment: CDR1 KGHSY and CDR2 FQNENV. Trimming pared 4 bases from V and 0 bases from J, leaving 7 bases between. This CDR3 is 14 amino acids long. This chain's CDR3 is CASSRSGSGNTIYF. DNA for the CDR3: TGTGCCAGCAGCCGGTCGGGCTCTGGAAACACCATATATTTT.

The J gene is TRBJ2-1, the V gene TRBV29-1; 9 nucleotides match TRBD2. J lost 2 bases, V lost 3 bases, and 5 bases had no gene match. Per germline, CDR1 SQVTM and CDR2 ANQGSEA. The CDR3 extends over 15 amino acids. The CDR3 bases are TGCAGCGTTGACCCAGCGGGAGGCACCTACAATGAGCAGTTCTTC. Translated, it gives CSVDPAGGTYNEQFF.

This chain uses TRBV27 with TRBJ1-4; possible D gene TRBD1, 6 bases. The CDR3 has 16 amino acids. CDR1 MNHEY and CDR2 SMNVEV come from the germline V gene (reference sequence). V was trimmed by 3 bases and J by 6 bases, leaving 17 bases between them. CDR3 nucleotide sequence: TGTGCCAGCAGTTTGGGCGGGCCAGGGGTTTATGAAAAACTGTTTTTT. Translated, it gives CASSLGGPGVYEKLFF. Using reference TRBV27 and TRBJ1-4 for the parts outside the CDR3, the full variable domain is EAQVTQNPRYLITVTGKKLTVTCSQNMNHEYMSWYRQDPGLGLRQIYYSMNVEVTDKGDVPEGYKVSRKEKRNFPLILESPSPNQTSLYFCASSLGGPGVYEKLFFGSGTQLSVL.

The chain links TRBV2 to TRBJ2-3, with 9 positions matching TRBD1. Losses at the gene ends were 6 bases for V and 1 base for J; bases not matched to a gene: 8. The length of the CDR3 is 16 residues. Germline lookup yields CDR1 SNHLY and CDR2 FYNNEI. The DNA for the CDR3 is TGTGCCAGCAGGACGGGACAGGGATTAGGCACAGATACGCAGTATTTT. Encoded protein: CASRTGQGLGTDTQYF.

The V gene is TRBV7-6, the J gene TRBJ1-6; D possibly corresponds to TRBD1 (5 bases). Looked up from germline, CDR1 is SGHVS and CDR2 is FNYEAQ. This CDR3 comprises 15 residues. The V end lost 6 bases, the J end lost 3 bases, and 12 bases lay between the germline ends. CDR3 nucleotides: TGTGCCAGCAGTGTCCAGGGTGGCTATAATTCACCCCTCCACTTT. Its protein product is CASSVQGGYNSPLHF.

This clone showed up just a few times. V and J are TRBV7-9 and TRBJ2-7; D not resolved. Germline V gives CDR1 SEHNR, CDR2 FQNEAQ (reference sequence). Trimming left V 5 bases short and J 4 bases short, with 15 bases between. This CDR3 has 14 amino acids. CDR3 loop: CASSPVSLPYEQYF. The CDR3 DNA sequence: TGTGCCAGCAGCCCCGTGAGCTTACCTTACGAGCAGTACTTC.

Note on this clone: A read error may produce the germline difference seen at one junction end. The chain is built from TRBV19 and TRBJ2-2; 7 nucleotides line up with TRBD1. Germline CDR1 LNHDA, CDR2 SQIVND (reference sequence). This CDR3 has 14 residues. CDR3 in amino acids: CARSTHRGGGELFF. DNA for the CDR3: TGTGCCCGTAGTACCCACAGGGGCGGCGGGGAGCTGTTTTTT.

The chain has TRBV28 and TRBJ1-5; D is unresolved. Germline CDR1 is MDHEN and CDR2 is SYDVKM. The germline V and J ends were trimmed by 6 bases and 0 bases, with 12 bases remaining between them. The CDR3 runs 15 residues. The CDR3 protein is CASSHSTGSNQPQHF. CDR3 nucleotide sequence: TGTGCCAGCAGCCACTCAACCGGTAGCAATCAGCCCCAGCATTTT.